The source of this TCR beta chain is a study of patients and donors after allogeneic stem cell transplantation. TCRdb fed the RT-PCR reads into MiXCR, producing one record per CDR3 protein. In the table there are about 110,000 distinct CDR3 sequences, around 36% of which are singletons. CDR1 is KGHSH, CDR2 LQKENI, per germline. V was clipped by 8 bases and J by 2 bases, with 13 bases between them. The CDR3 runs 14 residues. The chain is built from TRBV18 and TRBJ1-5; possible D gene TRBD1, 5 bases. Material: blood, either unsorted or a sorted T cell fraction (not recorded which). This receptor was identified in a human donor who was either an allogeneic HSCT recipient or a stem cell or donor lymphocyte infusion donor (not recorded which). It is not recorded whose cells these are; they may come from a transplant donor. CDR3 loop: CASARDRGNQPQHF. The CDR3 nucleotides are TGTGCCAGCGCACGTGACAGAGGCAATCAGCCCCAGCATTTT.